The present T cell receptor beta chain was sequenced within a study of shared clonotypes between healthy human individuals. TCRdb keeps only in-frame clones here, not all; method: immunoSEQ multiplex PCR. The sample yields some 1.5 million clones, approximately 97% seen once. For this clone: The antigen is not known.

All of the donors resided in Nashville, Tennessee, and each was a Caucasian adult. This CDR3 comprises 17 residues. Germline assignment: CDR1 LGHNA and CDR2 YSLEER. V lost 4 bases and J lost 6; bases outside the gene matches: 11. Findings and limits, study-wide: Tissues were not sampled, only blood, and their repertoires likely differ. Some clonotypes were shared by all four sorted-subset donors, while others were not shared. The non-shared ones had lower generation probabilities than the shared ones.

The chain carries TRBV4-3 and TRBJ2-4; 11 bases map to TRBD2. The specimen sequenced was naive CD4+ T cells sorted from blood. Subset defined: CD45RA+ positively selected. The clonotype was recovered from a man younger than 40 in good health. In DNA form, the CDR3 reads TGCGCCAGCAGCCTTACGAAGATAGCGGGAGGGGTAAACATTCAGTACTTC. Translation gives CASSLTKIAGGVNIQYF.